Below are 7 T cell receptor beta chains sequenced from a single sample in a study of CXCR3-negative and CXCR3-positive naive CD8 T cells. TRB cDNA was prepared as libraries by UMI-labeled 5' RACE. Reanalyzing the 5' RACE reads, TCRdb keeps one entry per CDR3 protein, without DNA. The sample totals tens of thousands of distinct CDR3 sequences. Sequencing was carried out using naive CXCR3- CD8+ T cells from blood. Specified subset: CD45RO-CCR7+CD27+CD95- naive CD8+ T cells lacking CXCR3 (TNR3-). These receptors all come from a human donor in good health. Some clones in this sample may be carry-over from other donors' samples.

The chain combines TRBV5-1 with TRBJ2-7. Germline CDR1 reads SGHRS; CDR2 reads YFSETQ. The CDR3 covers 14 residues. CDR3 loop: CASSLAAEDYEQYF.

This chain joins TRBV5-1 and TRBJ1-1; the D call from TCRdb, TRBD1, cannot be confirmed without DNA. CDR3 length equals 16 residues. Germline-derived CDR1 and CDR2 are SGHRS and YFSETQ. The CDR3 loop is CASSTGGGTLNTEAFF.

J is TRBJ2-7 and V is TRBV3-1; TCRdb picks TRBD2, but there is no DNA to check that call. CDR3 length: 16 amino acids. Germline lookup yields CDR1 LGHDT and CDR2 YNNKEL (reference sequence). The CDR3 loop reads CASSQAGWEAPYEQYF.

The chain uses TRBV29-1 and TRBJ1-3. Germline V CDR1 and CDR2: SQVTM, ANQGSEA. CDR3 size: 14 residues. This CDR3 is CSVMVGVLGNTIYF.

This chain joins TRBV4-1 and TRBJ2-1; TCRdb designates TRBD2, a call that cannot be tested without DNA. The CDR3 is 12 amino acids. Germline CDR1 and CDR2: MGHRA and YSYEKL. The CDR3 sequence is CASSRLDHEQFF.

The chain links TRBV27 to TRBJ2-2. The germline V gene has CDR1 MNHEY and CDR2 SMNVEV (reference sequence). The CDR3 has 14 amino acids. The CDR3 reads CASSLYRDAGELFF.

CDR3 amino acids: CASSLEGTVSTDTQYF. The rearrangement uses TRBV7-8 and TRBJ2-3; TCRdb names TRBD1, which stays unverified in the absence of DNA. CDR1 is SGHVS, CDR2 FQNEAQ, per germline. The CDR3 length is 16 residues.